These 4 T cell receptor beta chains came from one sample sequenced in a study of cytomegalovirus exposure and HLA in healthy donors. The PCR contained 60 Vbeta and 13 Jbeta primers. Assay used: immunoSEQ multiplex PCR; TCRdb lists only in-frame clones, some missing. The table records fewer than 65,000 clones, 70% to 80% of them present only once. Sequencing used PBMCs. The receptors here all came from a woman aged 40 to 55 in good health and CMV-seropositive.

V and J are TRBV30 and TRBJ1-3; D gene ambiguous. This CDR3 spans 14 amino acids. Trimming removed 4 bases from V and 0 bases from J, with 10 bases in between. The germline V gene has CDR1 GTSNPN and CDR2 SVGIG (reference sequence). The CDR3 sequence: CAWNSAFSGNTIYF. The CDR3 DNA reads TGTGCCTGGAACAGTGCTTTCTCTGGAAACACCATATATTTT.

The J gene is TRBJ1-1, the V gene TRBV27, with 9 bases identical to TRBD1. J lost 3 bases, V lost 8 bases, and 10 bases had no gene match. This CDR3 comprises 15 residues. Germline CDR1 and CDR2: MNHEY and SMNVEV (reference sequence). CDR3: CASSGTGRWDTEAFF. The DNA of the CDR3 is TGTGCCAGCTCCGGGACAGGGAGGTGGGACACTGAAGCTTTCTTT.

V and J are TRBV9 and TRBJ1-2; 7 nucleotides match TRBD1. This CDR3 is built from 18 residues. Germline V gene sequence: CDR1 SGDLS, CDR2 YYNGEE. The J segment lost 5 bases and the V segment lost 3 bases, leaving 19 bases of the junction unmatched. In nucleotides, the CDR3 is TGTGCCAGCAGCGCCGCTGGGACAGCCAAGCTAACTCGGTATGGCTACACCTTC. Protein: CASSAAGTAKLTRYGYTF.

The chain uses TRBV29-1 and TRBJ1-3; 9 bases map to TRBD1. The germline gives CDR1 SQVTM, CDR2 ANQGSEA. The CDR3 extends over 15 amino acids. V dropped 4 bases and J dropped 3; count of bases not matched to a gene: 7. DNA for the CDR3: TGCAGCGTTGGGGGACAGGGATCGAATGGAAACACCATATATTTT. Its protein is CSVGGQGSNGNTIYF.